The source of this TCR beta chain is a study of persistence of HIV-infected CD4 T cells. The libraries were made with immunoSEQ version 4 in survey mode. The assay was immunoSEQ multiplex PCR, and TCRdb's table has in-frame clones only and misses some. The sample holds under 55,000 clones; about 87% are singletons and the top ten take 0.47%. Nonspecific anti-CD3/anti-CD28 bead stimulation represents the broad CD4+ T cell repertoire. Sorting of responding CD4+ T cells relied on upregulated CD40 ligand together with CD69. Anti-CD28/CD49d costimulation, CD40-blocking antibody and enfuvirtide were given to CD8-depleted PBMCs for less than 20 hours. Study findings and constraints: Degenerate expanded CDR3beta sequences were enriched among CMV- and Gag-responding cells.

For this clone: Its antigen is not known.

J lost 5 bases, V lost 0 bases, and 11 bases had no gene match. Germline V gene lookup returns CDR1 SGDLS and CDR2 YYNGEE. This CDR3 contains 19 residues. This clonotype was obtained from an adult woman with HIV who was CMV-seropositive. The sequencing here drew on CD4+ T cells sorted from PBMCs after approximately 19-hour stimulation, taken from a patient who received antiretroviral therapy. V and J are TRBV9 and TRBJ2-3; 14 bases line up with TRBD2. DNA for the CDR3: TGTGCCAGCAGCGTAGATCCGGGACTAGCGGGGGCTTGGGAAGATACGCAGTATTTT. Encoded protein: CASSVDPGLAGAWEDTQYF.